There are a few counts of the clone carrying this TCR beta chain. Its antigen is as yet unknown. The data were taken from a study of beta chain features in type 1 diabetes. The study's findings and limits: In cDNA sequencing, cells with high TCR expression could be over-represented. Lower insertion and higher deletion counts appeared at VDJ junctions in type 1 diabetes patients. Type 1 diabetes patients had moderately but significantly shorter TCRB CDR3s in all four CD4+ subsets.

The investigators reverse transcribed all of the isolated RNA, so they sequenced expressed TCRB transcripts. Naive, central memory and regulatory T cell samples produced a mean of about 3.5 million reads. Clones were sequenced by immunoSEQ multiplex PCR, and TCRdb holds only the in-frame ones, with some missing. The sample contains around 600,000 clones, around 12% of which appear only once. It was one heparinised blood draw, averaging about 116 mL, that each donor gave. The CDR3 has 14 residues. Trimming left V 2 bases short and J 3 bases short, with 12 bases between. From germline, CDR1 is SGHNT and CDR2 YYREEE (reference sequence).

This sequence was found in a man aged 25 to 45 with type 1 diabetes. The V call is TRBV5-4, the J call TRBJ2-7; perhaps TRBD2 as D (6 bases). Sequencing was carried out using naive CD4+ T cells from blood. CDR3 amino acids: CASSFSGVYYEQYF. DNA for the CDR3: TGTGCCAGCAGCTTTTCGGGGGTTTACTACGAGCAGTACTTC.